The 15 T cell receptor beta chains reported below all come from one sample, sequenced in a study of cytomegalovirus exposure and HLA in healthy donors. Both 60 Vbeta primers and 13 Jbeta primers went into the PCR. Measured with immunoSEQ multiplex PCR; TCRdb has only the in-frame clones, and not every one. The table includes more than 60,000 clones, around 84% detected once. The sample consisted of PBMCs. The source is a man between 65 and 85 years old in good health and CMV-seropositive.

V gene TRBV30 combines with J gene TRBJ2-3; 7 nucleotides match TRBD1. V trimming: 3 bases; J trimming: 2 bases; junction bases outside the gene matches: 8. Germline lookup yields CDR1 GTSNPN and CDR2 SVGIG (reference sequence). The CDR3 totals 15 residues. CDR3 amino acids: CAWSPGQTPTDTQYF. The CDR3 DNA reads as TGTGCCTGGAGCCCGGGACAGACCCCCACAGATACGCAGTATTTT.

The chain links TRBV21-1 to TRBJ2-1; TRBD2, the table's D call, was not compared with the DNA. TRBV21-1 is recorded as a pseudogene. This CDR3 is 15 amino acids long. The chain's CDR3 is CASTQGLGRQTEQFF. The CDR3 DNA sequence: TGTGCCAGCACCCAGGGACTAGGACGTCAAACCGAGCAGTTCTTC.

The rearrangement uses TRBV7-3 and TRBJ2-7; D perhaps matches TRBD2 (5 bases). CDR3 length equals 15 residues. The germline V and J ends were trimmed by 4 bases and 5 bases, with 18 bases remaining between them. CDR1 and CDR2 from the germline V gene are SGHTA and FQGTGA. The CDR3 region is CASSSRPSTRDEQYF. CDR3 nucleotides: TGTGCCAGCAGCTCGCGACCGTCTACTAGGGACGAGCAGTACTTC.

The chain employs TRBV4-3 and TRBJ2-1, with 12 nucleotides matching TRBD2. Trimming cost V 0 bases and J 8 bases; bases outside gene matches: 8. CDR1 is LGHNA, CDR2 YSLEER, per germline. The CDR3 sequence is 17 residues long. In DNA form, the CDR3 reads TGCGCCAGCAGCCAAGATCTGCCTAGCGGGGGGGCCTATGAGCAGTTCTTC. As protein: CASSQDLPSGGAYEQFF.

V and J are TRBV9 and TRBJ2-3; a possible D gene is TRBD1 (6 bases). Germline CDR1 reads SGDLS; CDR2 reads YYNGEE. V was cut by 2 bases and J by 4 bases, with 14 bases left in between. This CDR3 region has 15 residues. CDR3 protein: CASSVSGARADTQYF. Written as DNA, the CDR3 is TGTGCCAGCAGCGTCTCAGGGGCGCGCGCAGATACGCAGTATTTT.

This clone has just a few counts. This chain joins TRBV5-1 and TRBJ1-4; the D gene is possibly TRBD1 (5 bases). Germline V gives CDR1 SGHRS, CDR2 YFSETQ. The CDR3 covers 15 residues. V shed 4 bases and J shed 2 bases, with 12 bases lying between them. This CDR3 reads CASSPQGYTNEKLFF. The CDR3 DNA sequence: TGCGCCAGCAGCCCGCAGGGCTATACTAATGAAAAACTGTTTTTT.

The chain links TRBV6-5 to TRBJ1-3; D is ambiguous. CDR3 length equals 15 residues. Per the germline V gene, CDR1 is MNHEY and CDR2 is SVGAGI. V lost 6 bases and J 0 bases, leaving 12 bases between the germline ends. The CDR3 reads CASRAPMLSGNTIYF. The CDR3 bases are TGTGCCAGCAGAGCCCCAATGCTCTCTGGAAACACCATATATTTT.

This rearrangement joins TRBV5-8 to TRBJ2-2; D is perhaps TRBD2 (5 bases). Per the germline V gene, CDR1 is SGHTS and CDR2 is YDEGEE. There are 16 residues in the CDR3. The V and J ends lost 1 base and 0 bases respectively, with 10 bases between them. The CDR3 bases are TGTGCCAGCAGCTTGTTCGGGAATGCGAACACCGGGGAGCTGTTTTTT. Translation gives CASSLFGNANTGELFF.

V is TRBV4-3 and J is TRBJ2-3; TRBD1 agrees at 9 bases. The CDR3 loop spans 17 amino acids. With V trimmed by 0 bases and J by 4 bases, 8 bases remained unmatched. Germline values: CDR1 LGHNA, CDR2 YSLEER. The chain's CDR3 is CASSQELTGGSADTQYF. CDR3 nucleotides: TGCGCCAGCAGCCAAGAACTCACAGGGGGCAGCGCAGATACGCAGTATTTT.

V and J are TRBV19 and TRBJ2-7, with a weak D call TRBD1 (6 bases). Trimming shortened V by 4 bases and J by 3 bases, and 13 bases separated the two germline ends. CDR1 is LNHDA, CDR2 SQIVND, per germline (reference sequence). This CDR3 region has 14 residues. CDR3 nucleotides: TGTGCCAGTAGTAGAGGGACACCTGTCTACGAGCAGTACTTC. Its translation: CASSRGTPVYEQYF.

The gene calls are TRBV7-8 and TRBJ2-5, with 7 nucleotides matching TRBD1. The trim removed 1 base at V and 4 bases at J, leaving 6 bases unmatched. CDR1 is SGHVS and CDR2 is FQNEAQ in the germline V gene. The CDR3 has 15 amino acids. The CDR3 protein is CASSLGGRTGETQYF. DNA for the CDR3: TGTGCCAGCAGCTTAGGAGGCAGGACAGGAGAGACCCAGTACTTC.

The V gene is TRBV6-6, the J gene TRBJ2-2; 7 bases align to TRBD1. The CDR3 contains 15 residues. Germline trimming cut 5 bases from V and 0 bases from J; bases unmatched to any gene: 3. Germline-derived CDR1 and CDR2 are MNHNY and SVGAGI (reference sequence). The CDR3 loop reads CASSPQGANTGELFF. The CDR3 DNA sequence: TGTGCCAGCAGTCCTCAGGGGGCGAACACCGGGGAGCTGTTTTTT.

A note on this clone: In the same sample, other DNA sequences code for this CDR3. The chain has TRBV6-5 and TRBJ2-3, with D tentatively TRBD2 (6 bases). Germline-derived CDR1 and CDR2 are MNHEY and SVGAGI. V was pared by 0 bases and J by 5 bases, with 12 bases between. The CDR3 totals 15 residues. CDR3 coding DNA: TGTGCCAGCAGTTACTCCGGAGGGCTGGGAGATACGCAGTATTTT. Protein product: CASSYSGGLGDTQYF.

A word on this clone: One end of the junction does not line up with germline, which may come from a read error. This sample includes further DNA sequences coding for the same CDR3. The chain combines TRBV7-2 with TRBJ1-2; 10 bases match TRBD1. The CDR3 is 16 amino acids. The germline V gene has CDR1 SGHTA and CDR2 FQGNSA. This chain's CDR3 is CASSQFTGTGAYGYTF. DNA of the CDR3: TGCGCCAGCAGCCAATTCACCGGGACAGGGGCTTATGGCTACACCTTC.

In regard to this clone: The junction differs from germline at one of its ends, possibly a read error. J is TRBJ1-1 and V is TRBV11-3; D is unresolved. Germline lookup yields CDR1 SGHNT and CDR2 YENEEA. The CDR3 sequence is 13 residues long. In DNA form, the CDR3 reads TGTGCCAGCAGCTCCGGAGAGAACACTGAAGCTCTCTTT. Its protein product is CASSSGENTEALF.